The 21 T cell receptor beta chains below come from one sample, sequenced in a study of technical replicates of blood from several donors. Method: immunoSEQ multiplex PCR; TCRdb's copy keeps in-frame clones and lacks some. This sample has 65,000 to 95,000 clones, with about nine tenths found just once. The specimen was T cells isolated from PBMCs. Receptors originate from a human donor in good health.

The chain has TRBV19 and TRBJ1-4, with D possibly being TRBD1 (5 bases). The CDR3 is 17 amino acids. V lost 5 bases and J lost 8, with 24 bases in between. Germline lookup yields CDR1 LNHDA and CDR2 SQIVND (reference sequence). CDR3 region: CASSSRRRVGWGEKLFF. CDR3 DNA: TGTGCCAGTAGTTCCCGCCGAAGGGTGGGTTGGGGCGAAAAACTGTTTTTT.

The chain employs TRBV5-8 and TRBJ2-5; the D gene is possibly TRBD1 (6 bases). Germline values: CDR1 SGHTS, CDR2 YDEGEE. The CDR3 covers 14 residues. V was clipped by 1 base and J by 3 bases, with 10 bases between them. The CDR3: CASSLQGTKETQYF. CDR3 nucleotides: TGTGCCAGCAGCTTGCAGGGGACGAAAGAGACCCAGTACTTC.

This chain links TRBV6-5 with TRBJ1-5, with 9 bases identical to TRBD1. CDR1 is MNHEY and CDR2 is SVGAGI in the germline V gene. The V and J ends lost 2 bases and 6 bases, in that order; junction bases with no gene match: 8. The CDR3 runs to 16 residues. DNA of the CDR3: TGTGCCAGCAGTTACAAGTTTAGACAGGGGGGTCAGCCCCAGCATTTT. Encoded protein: CASSYKFRQGGQPQHF.

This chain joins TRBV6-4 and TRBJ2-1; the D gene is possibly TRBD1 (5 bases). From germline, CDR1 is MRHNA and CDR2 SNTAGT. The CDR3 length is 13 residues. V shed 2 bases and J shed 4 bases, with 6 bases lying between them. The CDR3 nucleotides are TGTGCCAGCAGTGACAGGGGTTACAATGAGCAGTTCTTC. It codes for CASSDRGYNEQFF.

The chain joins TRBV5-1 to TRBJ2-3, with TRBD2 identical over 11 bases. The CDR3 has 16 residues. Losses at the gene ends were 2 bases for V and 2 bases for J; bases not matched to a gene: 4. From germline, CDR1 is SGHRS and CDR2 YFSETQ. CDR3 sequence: CASSLLAGGFTDTQYF. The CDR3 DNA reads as TGCGCCAGCAGCTTATTAGCGGGAGGGTTCACAGATACGCAGTATTTT.

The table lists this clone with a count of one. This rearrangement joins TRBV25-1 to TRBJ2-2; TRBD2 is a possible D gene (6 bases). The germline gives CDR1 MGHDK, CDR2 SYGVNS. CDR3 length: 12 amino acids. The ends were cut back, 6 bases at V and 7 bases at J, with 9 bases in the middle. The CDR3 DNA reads TGTGCCAGCAGGGCGACTAGCGGGGAGCTGTTTTTT. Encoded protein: CASRATSGELFF. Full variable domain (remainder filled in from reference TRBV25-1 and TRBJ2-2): EADIYQTPRYLVIGTGKKITLECSQTMGHDKMYWYQQDPGMELHLIHYSYGVNSTEKGDLSSESTVSRIRTEHFPLTLESARPSHTSQYLCASRATSGELFFGEGSRLTVL.

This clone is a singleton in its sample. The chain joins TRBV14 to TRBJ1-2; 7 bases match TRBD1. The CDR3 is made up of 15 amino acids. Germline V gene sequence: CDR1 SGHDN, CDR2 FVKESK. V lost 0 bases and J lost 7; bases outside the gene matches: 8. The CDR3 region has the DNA TGTGCCAGCAGCCAAGAGAGACAGGGCCACGCTGGCTACACCTTC. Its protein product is CASSQERQGHAGYTF.

CDR3 coding DNA: TGCAGTGCTCCGCTAGCTGAAGCTTTCTTT. Encoded protein: CSAPLAEAFF. The rearrangement links TRBV20-1 to TRBJ1-1; D gene ambiguous. Germline CDR1 and CDR2: DFQATT and SNEGSKA (reference sequence). Trimming took off 5 bases at V and 6 bases at J, with 7 bases between the two ends. The CDR3 length is 10 residues.

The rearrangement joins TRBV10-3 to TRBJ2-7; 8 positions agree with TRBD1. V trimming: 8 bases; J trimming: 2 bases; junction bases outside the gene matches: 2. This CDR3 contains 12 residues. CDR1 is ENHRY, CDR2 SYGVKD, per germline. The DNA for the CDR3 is TGTGCCATCGCACAGGGGGCCTACGAGCAGTACTTC. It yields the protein CAIAQGAYEQYF.

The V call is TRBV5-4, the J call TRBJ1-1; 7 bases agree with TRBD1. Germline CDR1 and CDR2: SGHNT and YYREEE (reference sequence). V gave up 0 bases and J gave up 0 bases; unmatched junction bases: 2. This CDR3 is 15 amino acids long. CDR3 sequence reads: CASSLAGQMNTEAFF. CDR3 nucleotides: TGTGCCAGCAGCTTGGCGGGACAGATGAACACTGAAGCTTTCTTT.

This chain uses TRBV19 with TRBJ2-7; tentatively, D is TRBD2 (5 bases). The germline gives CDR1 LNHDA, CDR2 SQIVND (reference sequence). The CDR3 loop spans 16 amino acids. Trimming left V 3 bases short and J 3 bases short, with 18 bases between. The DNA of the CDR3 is TGTGCCAGTAGTATTGGCCCTGTTAGCGAAGACTACGAGCAGTACTTC. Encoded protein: CASSIGPVSEDYEQYF.

CDR3 bases: TGCGCCAGCAGCTTGGGGACTAGTTTGGAAGATACGCAGTATTTT. Translated, it gives CASSLGTSLEDTQYF. The chain links TRBV5-1 to TRBJ2-3, with 7 nucleotides matching TRBD2. J gave up 5 bases and V 0 bases, and 6 bases lay outside the gene matches. The CDR3 contains 15 residues. Germline-derived CDR1 and CDR2 are SGHRS and YFSETQ.

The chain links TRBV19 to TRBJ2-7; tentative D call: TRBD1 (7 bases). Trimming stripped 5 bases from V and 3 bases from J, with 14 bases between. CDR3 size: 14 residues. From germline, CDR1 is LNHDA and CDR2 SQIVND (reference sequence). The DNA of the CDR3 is TGTGCCAGTAGTGCGGGGACAGAACACTACGAGCAGTACTTC. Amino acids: CASSAGTEHYEQYF.

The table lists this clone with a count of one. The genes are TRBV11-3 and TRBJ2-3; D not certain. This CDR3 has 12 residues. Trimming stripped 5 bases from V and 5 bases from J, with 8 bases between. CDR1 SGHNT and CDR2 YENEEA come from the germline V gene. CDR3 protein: CASSQPEDTQYF. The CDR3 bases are TGTGCCAGCAGCCAACCAGAAGATACGCAGTATTTT.

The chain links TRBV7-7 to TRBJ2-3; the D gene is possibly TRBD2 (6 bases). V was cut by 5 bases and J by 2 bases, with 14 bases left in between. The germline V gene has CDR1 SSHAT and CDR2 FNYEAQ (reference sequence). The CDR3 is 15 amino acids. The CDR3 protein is CASSLGAGITDTQYF. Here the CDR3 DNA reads TGTGCCAGCAGCCTCGGTGCGGGGATCACAGATACGCAGTATTTT. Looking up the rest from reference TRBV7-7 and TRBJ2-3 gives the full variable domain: GAGVSQSPRYKVTKRGQDVTLRCDPISSHATLYWYQQALGQGPEFLTYFNYEAQPDKSGLPSDRFSAERPEGSISTLTIQRTEQRDSAMYRCASSLGAGITDTQYFGPGTRLTVL.

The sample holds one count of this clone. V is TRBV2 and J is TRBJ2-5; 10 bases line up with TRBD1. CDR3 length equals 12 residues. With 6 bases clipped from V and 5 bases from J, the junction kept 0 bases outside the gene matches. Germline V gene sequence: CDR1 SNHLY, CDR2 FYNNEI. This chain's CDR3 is CASRDRGETQYF. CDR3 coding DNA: TGTGCCAGCAGGGACAGGGGGGAGACCCAGTACTTC.

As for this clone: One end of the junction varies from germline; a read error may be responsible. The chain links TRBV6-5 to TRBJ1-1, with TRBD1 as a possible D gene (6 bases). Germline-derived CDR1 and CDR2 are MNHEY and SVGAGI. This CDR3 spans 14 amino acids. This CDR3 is CASRRNRVNAEAFF. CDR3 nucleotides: TGTGCCAGCAGAAGGAACAGGGTGAACGCTGAAGCTTTCTTT.

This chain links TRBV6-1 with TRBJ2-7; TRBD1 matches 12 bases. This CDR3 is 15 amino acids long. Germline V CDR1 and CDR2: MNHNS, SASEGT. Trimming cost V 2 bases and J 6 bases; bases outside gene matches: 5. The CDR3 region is CASSEKGQGASEQYF. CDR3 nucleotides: TGTGCCAGCAGTGAAAAGGGACAGGGGGCTTCCGAGCAGTACTTC.

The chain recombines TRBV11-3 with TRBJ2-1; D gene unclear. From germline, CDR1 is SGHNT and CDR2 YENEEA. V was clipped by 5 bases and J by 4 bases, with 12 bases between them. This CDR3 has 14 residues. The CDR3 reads CASSASNLYNEQFF. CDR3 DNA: TGTGCCAGCAGCGCCTCTAATCTGTACAATGAGCAGTTCTTC.

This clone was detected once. CDR3 region: CASLGGEETQYF. CDR3 DNA: TGTGCCAGCCTCGGGGGGGAGGAGACCCAGTACTTC. J is TRBJ2-5 and V is TRBV7-2; 8 bases align to TRBD2. Trimming cost V 8 bases and J 5 bases; bases outside gene matches: 4. There are 12 residues in the CDR3. The germline V gene has CDR1 SGHTA and CDR2 FQGNSA.

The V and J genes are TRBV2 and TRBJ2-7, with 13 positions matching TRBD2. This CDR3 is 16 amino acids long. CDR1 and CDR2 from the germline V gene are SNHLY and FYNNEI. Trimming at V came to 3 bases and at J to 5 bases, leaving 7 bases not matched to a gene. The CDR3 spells CASSEMGLAGRNEQYF. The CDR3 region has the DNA TGTGCCAGCAGTGAGATGGGACTAGCGGGAAGGAACGAGCAGTACTTC.